The 5 T cell receptor beta chains presented below share a single source sample, sequenced in a study of cytomegalovirus exposure and HLA in healthy donors. Primers for the PCR totalled 60 Vbeta and 13 Jbeta. Clones were read by immunoSEQ multiplex PCR, and TCRdb kept only the in-frame ones, dropping some. The repertoire holds under 150,000 clones, with approximately 84% as singletons. Sequencing used PBMCs. These receptors were obtained from a man under 40 in good health and CMV-seropositive.

The chain uses TRBV19 and TRBJ2-2; weak D call: TRBD2 (6 bases). The CDR3 spans 14 residues. Germline V gives CDR1 LNHDA, CDR2 SQIVND (reference sequence). Between the trimmed V and J ends, which lost 5 bases and 4 bases, there was a span of 11 bases. CDR3 sequence: CASSPLATTGELFF. CDR3 in DNA: TGTGCCAGTAGTCCCCTAGCGACCACCGGGGAGCTGTTTTTT.

This chain links TRBV27 with TRBJ2-6, with D uncertain. Germline values: CDR1 MNHEY, CDR2 SMNVEV (reference sequence). The CDR3 contains 15 residues. The V and J ends lost 4 bases and 3 bases respectively, with 10 bases between them. The chain's CDR3 is CASSSPGGGANVLTF. The CDR3 DNA reads as TGTGCCAGCAGTTCTCCAGGTGGTGGGGCCAACGTCCTGACTTTC.

The CDR3 region has the DNA TGTGCCAGCAGTCGGGATCCAGGGGGCTATGGCTACACCTTC. Translation gives CASSRDPGGYGYTF. The chain has TRBV6-1 and TRBJ1-2; TRBD1 aligns across 7 bases. V shed 5 bases, J shed 4 bases, and the junction held 7 bases outside the gene matches. This CDR3 region has 14 residues. Per the germline V gene, CDR1 is MNHNS and CDR2 is SASEGT.

The sample holds a few counts of this clone. The chain joins TRBV5-4 to TRBJ2-1; 8 nucleotides line up with TRBD2. The V segment lost 0 bases and the J segment 7 bases; nucleotides outside the gene matches: 9. This CDR3 has 16 residues. In germline, CDR1 is SGHNT, CDR2 YYREEE (reference sequence). CDR3: CASSLGAGAGWNEQFF. The CDR3 bases are TGTGCCAGCAGCTTGGGAGCGGGAGCTGGCTGGAATGAGCAGTTCTTC.

In its sample, this clone was seen once. The gene calls are TRBV28 and TRBJ1-1, with TRBD1 identical over 7 bases. CDR1 and CDR2 (germline): MDHEN, SYDVKM. Unmatched junction bases numbered 12, after V lost 6 bases and J lost 8 bases. This CDR3 has 14 amino acids. CDR3 sequence (DNA): TGTGCCAGCAGACAACGACAGGGCTTTCTAGAAGCTTTCTTT. Protein: CASRQRQGFLEAFF.